Following are 4 T cell receptor beta chains from one sample sequenced in a study of T cells in localized non-small cell lung cancer. This table comes from immunoSEQ multiplex PCR, and its TCRdb copy is limited to in-frame clones, with some not included. The data hold about 82,000 clones, with roughly 75% observed a single time. Sequencing was performed on PBMCs, taken before any cancer treatment. The source of these receptors is a man aged 35 to 69 with stage II squamous cell lung carcinoma.

The chain couples TRBV19 to TRBJ1-6; possible D gene TRBD1, 6 bases. The CDR3 runs to 15 residues. Germline loops: CDR1 LNHDA, CDR2 SQIVND (reference sequence). V was clipped by 1 base and J by 6 bases, with 10 bases between them. As DNA, the CDR3 is TGTGCCAGTAGTATAGGGACAGTTAGTAATTCACCCCTCCACTTT. Encoded protein: CASSIGTVSNSPLHF.

J is TRBJ1-5 and V is TRBV10-3; no clear D gene. This CDR3 spans 15 amino acids. The ends were cut back, 2 bases at V and 4 bases at J, with 12 bases in the middle. Germline loops: CDR1 ENHRY, CDR2 SYGVKD. The CDR3 DNA reads as TGTGCCATCAGTGAGGACCGGGCCAGTAATCAGCCCCAGCATTTT. Translating gives CAISEDRASNQPQHF.

This clone was seen just once. The CDR3 spells CASSPSGTENEQFF. The DNA for the CDR3 is TGTGCCAGCAGCCCATCCGGGACAGAAAATGAGCAGTTCTTC. The chain employs TRBV7-9 and TRBJ2-1; 7 bases are shared with TRBD1. Germline V CDR1 and CDR2: SEHNR, FQNEAQ (reference sequence). Trimming cost V 5 bases and J 7 bases; bases outside gene matches: 8. This CDR3 region has 14 residues.

The genes are TRBV7-8 and TRBJ2-2, with 7 nucleotides matching TRBD2. In germline, CDR1 is SGHVS, CDR2 FQNEAQ. J was trimmed by 0 bases and V by 0 bases; bases with no gene match: 7. This CDR3 has 18 amino acids. The CDR3 DNA is TGTGCCAGCAGCTTAGCCCGGTCTAGCGGTACGAACACCGGGGAGCTGTTTTTT. Its translation is CASSLARSSGTNTGELFF.